A selection of T cell receptor beta chains follows, all from one sample in a study of regulatory T cells in long-lasting Graves disease. TCRdb re-called the multiplex PCR reads through MiXCR, storing one row per CDR3 protein. This table holds roughly 400,000 distinct CDR3 sequences, around 20% found once. Sequences were derived from peripheral blood mononuclear cells (PBMCs), sampled when the disease was refractory, from a patient treated with antithyroid drugs. The receptors derive from a female donor with Graves disease. CDR3s include the opening cysteine and the closing phenylalanine or tryptophan. A D gene is named only where the DNA matches it firmly. Clone size is not always given. Where it is, it says once, few, many or a class for expanded clones.

TRBV12-3/TRBV12-4	many	TRBJ1-1	.	CASSRMNTEAFF	TGTGCCAGCAGTCGGATGAACACTGAAGCTTTCTTT
TRBV6-2/TRBV6-3	.	TRBJ1-4	.	CASSYSAGGEKLFF	TGTGCCAGCAGTTACTCGGCTGGCGGTGAAAAACTGTTTTTT
TRBV28	.	TRBJ2-3	.	CASSPVTLAQSTDTQYF	TGTGCCAGCAGTCCGGTGACATTAGCGCAAAGCACAGATACGCAGTATTTT
TRBV20-1	many	TRBJ2-7	.	CSARDRAGPTYEQYF	TGCAGTGCTAGAGATCGGGCGGGACCTACCTACGAGCAGTACTTC
TRBV12-3/TRBV12-4	few	TRBJ1-4	.	CASGKDSYNEKLFF	TGTGCCAGCGGCAAAGACAGCTATAATGAAAAACTGTTTTTT
TRBV28	many	TRBJ2-7	.	CASSFFYSAGTPIIYEQYF	TGTGCCAGCAGTTTCTTCTACAGTGCCGGGACCCCCATTATCTACGAGCAGTACTTC
TRBV20-1	.	TRBJ2-3	TRBD2	CSATLAGAGDTQYF	TGCAGTGCTACCTTAGCGGGAGCCGGAGATACGCAGTATTTT
TRBV7-2	few	TRBJ2-1	.	CASSLQVGANNEQFF	TGTGCCAGCAGCCTCCAGGTAGGGGCTAACAATGAGCAGTTCTTC
TRBV7-8	once	TRBJ2-3	.	CASSRMDTQYF	TGTGCCAGCAGTCGGATGGATACGCAGTATTTT
TRBV7-2	.	TRBJ2-1	TRBD1	CASSWRTGGGDEQFF	TGTGCCAGCAGCTGGCGGACAGGGGGCGGAGATGAGCAGTTCTTC
TRBV5-1	once	TRBJ2-1	.	CASSLGVTGWSYNEQFF	TGCGCCAGCAGCTTGGGGGTGACAGGATGGTCCTACAATGAGCAGTTCTTC
TRBV7-2	.	TRBJ2-7	.	CASRPPGSYEQYF	TGTGCCAGCAGACCCCCGGGTTCCTACGAGCAGTACTTC
TRBV6-1	few	TRBJ1-6	.	CASLPDRYNSPLHF	TGTGCCAGCTTACCTGACAGATATAATTCACCCCTCCACTTT
TRBV7-3	many	TRBJ2-6	.	CASSLSSRSGANVLTF	TGTGCCAGCAGCTTAAGCTCGAGGAGTGGGGCCAACGTCCTGACTTTC
TRBV12-3/TRBV12-4	many	TRBJ1-2	.	CASSDRGYGYTF	TGTGCCAGCTCAGACCGGGGCTATGGCTACACCTTC
TRBV12-3/TRBV12-4	many	TRBJ1-1	.	CASSLKLGDHTEAFF	TGTGCCAGCAGTTTAAAGCTCGGGGATCACACTGAAGCTTTCTTT
TRBV2	many	TRBJ2-7	TRBD1	CASRGQGAPEQYF	TGTGCCAGCAGAGGACAGGGGGCGCCTGAGCAGTACTTC